The source of this T cell receptor beta chain is a study of blood T cell repertoires in COVID-19. Generated by immunoSEQ multiplex PCR, the TCRdb table keeps only in-frame clones and is missing some. Here the sample spans approximately 470,000 clones, 87% being singletons. The germline V gene has CDR1 LGHDT and CDR2 YNNKEL (reference sequence). The CDR3 has 14 amino acids. V was clipped by 1 base and J by 3 bases, with 9 bases between them. This TCR was sampled from a woman between 18 and 29 years old who had recovered from COVID-19. The chain uses TRBV3-1 (or the pseudogene TRBV3-2) and TRBJ2-5; tentative D call: TRBD2 (6 bases). Sequenced sample: PBMCs or T cells enriched from blood (not recorded which). The DNA for the CDR3 is TGTGCCAGCAGCCAAGGCGTAGCGGAAGAGACCCAGTACTTC. Protein sequence: CASSQGVAEETQYF.